This T cell receptor beta chain was recovered during a study of patients and donors after allogeneic stem cell transplantation. TCRdb passed the RT-PCR reads through MiXCR, listing each CDR3 protein once. The table lists roughly 150,000 distinct CDR3 sequences, approximately 25% of them singletons, with 20% to 30% in the top ten. Trimming took off 1 base at V and 4 bases at J, with 10 bases between the two ends. This CDR3 is 14 amino acids long. The germline V gene has CDR1 SGHTA and CDR2 FQGNSA. This sequence originates from a human donor who was either an allogeneic HSCT recipient or a stem cell or donor lymphocyte infusion donor (not recorded which). It is not recorded whose cells these are; they may come from a transplant donor. What was sequenced was blood, either unsorted or a sorted T cell fraction (not recorded which). The chain uses TRBV7-2 and TRBJ1-2; D remains unclear. CDR3 bases: TGTGCCAGCAGCTTAGGATTAGGCTCCTATGGCTACACCTTC. Its protein product is CASSLGLGSYGYTF. The full variable domain, its missing parts supplied by reference TRBV7-2 and TRBJ1-2, is GAGVSQSPSNKVTEKGKDVELRCDPISGHTALYWYRQSLGQGLEFLIYFQGNSAPDKSGLPSDRFSAERTGGSVSTLTIQRTQQEDSAVYLCASSLGLGSYGYTFGSGTRLTVV.